One and the same sample provided the 9 T cell receptor beta chains below, sequenced in a study of T cells in tuberculosis. The assay was immunoSEQ multiplex PCR, and TCRdb's table has in-frame clones only and misses some. The sample has approximately 59,000 clones; roughly 90% are singletons. Cells were sorted from thawed PBMC rested overnight and stained with GMM-loaded CD1B tetramer, viability dye and anti-CD3. The lipid loaded on the CD1B tetramers was C32 glucose monomycolate from Rhodococcus equi. Sample: CD1b-GMM tetramer-negative cells sorted from PBMCs. These receptors all stem from an adult woman with latent tuberculosis.

This sequence joins TRBV28 and TRBJ1-1, with 10 bases identical to TRBD1. Germline V CDR1 and CDR2: MDHEN, SYDVKM. Trimming at V came to 6 bases and at J to 3 bases, leaving 10 bases not matched to a gene. The CDR3 loop spans 16 amino acids. CDR3 bases: TGTGCCAGCAGCTCTGGAGGGACAGGGGCTGACACTGAAGCTTTCTTT. Translating it yields CASSSGGTGADTEAFF.

This clone was recorded only once. This chain connects TRBV6-1 to TRBJ2-7, with D unclear. The CDR3 extends over 15 amino acids. CDR1 is MNHNS, CDR2 SASEGT, per germline. V lost 4 bases, J lost 2 bases, and 15 bases lay in between. CDR3 residues: CASSGHRSKTYEQYF. In DNA form, the CDR3 reads TGTGCCAGCAGTGGGCACCGCTCAAAAACCTACGAGCAGTACTTC.

The chain has TRBV27 and TRBJ2-7; unclear D gene. The CDR3 has 12 amino acids. The V end lost 6 bases, the J end lost 5 bases, and 11 bases lay between the germline ends. CDR1 and CDR2 from the germline V gene are MNHEY and SMNVEV (reference sequence). CDR3 protein: CASRARSHEQYF. As DNA, the CDR3 is TGTGCCAGCAGGGCGAGGAGCCACGAGCAGTACTTC.

The sample holds a few counts of this clone. The chain has TRBV5-8 and TRBJ2-7; D may be TRBD2 (5 bases). Germline CDR1 reads SGHTS; CDR2 reads YDEGEE. Trimming took off 2 bases at V and 3 bases at J, with 12 bases between the two ends. CDR3 length: 14 amino acids. This CDR3 reads CASSLGQSGYEQYF. CDR3 DNA sequence: TGTGCCAGCAGCTTAGGTCAAAGCGGCTACGAGCAGTACTTC.

This clone was seen only once. The chain employs TRBV28 and TRBJ1-2; 9 nucleotides match TRBD1. The ends lost 5 bases at V and 5 bases at J; junction bases unmatched: 15. The CDR3 loop spans 17 amino acids. The germline V gene encodes CDR1 MDHEN and CDR2 SYDVKM. The chain's CDR3 is CASSTYPIQGAGYGYTF. The CDR3 bases are TGTGCCAGCAGTACGTACCCCATACAGGGGGCGGGGTATGGCTACACCTTC.

The chain links TRBV28 to TRBJ1-1; D uncertain. CDR1 is MDHEN, CDR2 SYDVKM, per germline. The CDR3 consists of 12 residues. Trimming stripped 1 base from V and 8 bases from J, with 8 bases between. CDR3 sequence reads: CASSLLSGEAFF. As DNA, the CDR3 is TGTGCCAGCAGTTTATTGTCAGGCGAAGCTTTCTTT.

Of note for this clone: Other DNA sequences within the sample encode an identical CDR3. In DNA, the CDR3 is TGTGCCAGCAGTGACTCTAGCGGGGGGGCCAATGAGCAGTTCTTC. Protein: CASSDSSGGANEQFF. The chain has TRBV6-4 and TRBJ2-1, with TRBD2 identical over 11 bases. In germline, CDR1 is MRHNA, CDR2 SNTAGT. The CDR3 extends over 15 amino acids. V lost 0 bases to trimming and J lost 6 bases; unmatched junction nucleotides: 1.

The chain employs TRBV6-1 and TRBJ2-3, with D tentatively TRBD2 (5 bases). Germline V gene lookup returns CDR1 MNHNS and CDR2 SASEGT. The V end lost 8 bases, the J end lost 2 bases, and 17 bases lay between the germline ends. CDR3 length: 15 amino acids. CDR3 bases: TGTGCCAGCGGGGAGACCCTGCTTTCCACAGATACGCAGTATTTT. It encodes CASGETLLSTDTQYF.

The chain links TRBV4-3 to TRBJ2-5; 10 bases agree with TRBD2. The CDR3 covers 18 residues. The V gene end was trimmed by 1 base and the J gene end by 0 bases; junction bases not matched to a gene: 8. CDR1 LGHNA and CDR2 YSLEER come from the germline V gene. The chain's CDR3 is CASSQASSGGWYQETQYF. The CDR3 DNA is TGCGCCAGCAGCCAAGCGTCTAGCGGGGGTTGGTACCAAGAGACCCAGTACTTC.